This TCR beta chain appears in the sequencing data of a study of control samples from healthy donors and cancer patients. Libraries were prepared by immunoSEQ multiplex PCR; TCRdb keeps only in-frame clonotypes and omits some of them. In the table there are about 100,000 clones, approximately 90% of which are singletons. The CDR3 spans 16 residues. Sequencing was performed on blood. This chain uses TRBV21-1 with TRBJ1-1; no DNA check was done on the table's D call, TRBD1. TRBV21-1 is marked as a pseudogene. This clonotype originated in a man aged 30-40 years in good health. This chain's CDR3 is CASNLPWGQGKAEAFF. CDR3 in DNA: TGTGCCAGCAACCTCCCTTGGGGCCAGGGTAAGGCTGAAGCTTTCTTT.